These T cell receptor beta chains were read from a single sample in a study of blood T cell repertoires in COVID-19. TCRdb's table, derived via immunoSEQ multiplex PCR, lists solely in-frame clones and lacks some. The top ten clones hold about 0.99% of a sample with under 300,000 clones, 88% of them seen once. The sample consisted of peripheral blood. These receptors came from a woman in her 40s who had recovered from COVID-19. Both conserved end residues are trimmed from each CDR3.

V	CDR3
TRBV4-1	ASSHGDSRNEKLF
TRBV6-5	ASRRQGPYEKLF
TRBV23-1	ASTAGWGLGINTGELF
TRBV18	ASSPPTGGYEQY
TRBV4-1	ASTRLGSNEQF
TRBV28	ASSLAGITEAF
TRBV15	ATSRELAMNTEAF
TRBV5-1	ASSLGPNQPQH
TRBV5-4	ASSPWTSGSGQF
TRBV7-8	ASSAPVGQAQH
TRBV3-1/TRBV3-2	ASSQRGSYNEQF
TRBV29-1	SVEGSESSYNEQF
TRBV5-4	ASSLAGGRGQY
TRBV3-1/TRBV3-2	ASSRDRGLGPEAF
TRBV5-1	ASSLEGGPSQGHHSGANVLT
TRBV27	ASSLSPGGGTEAF
TRBV12-3/TRBV12-4	ASRDRHNNEQF
TRBV29-1	SAQGLRTYEQY
TRBV27	ASSLSGQSSNYGYT
TRBV11-2	ASSPGTMRADTQY
TRBV29-1	SGGQGGGQPQH
TRBV27	ASSPSGSVPGELF
TRBV6-2/TRBV6-3	ASSYGLAGGNQETQY
TRBV19	ASSTRARGFGSPLH
TRBV6-2/TRBV6-3	ASSPGSPEQY
TRBV12-5	ASGLGQSQAGTGELF
TRBV5-5	ASRRPGQSYGYT
TRBV14	ASSHDRAPYGYT
TRBV3-1/TRBV3-2	ASSQDRRDRGVYGYT
TRBV6-2/TRBV6-3	ASSFTGTGGNGYT
TRBV4-1	ASSQEGRVGNQPQH
TRBV3-1/TRBV3-2	ASTPTGRTDTQY
TRBV6-2/TRBV6-3	ASSYGTGGGQPQH
TRBV12-3/TRBV12-4	ASSWGPEAF
TRBV6-5	ASSYWGQGSTEAF
TRBV5-6	ASSLEHYEQY
TRBV7-2	ASSPVTGLPQGGELF
TRBV5-1	ASSLDGGSSYNEQF
TRBV7-3	ASSPGGVTDTQY
TRBV7-9	ASRPGTSGTEQF
TRBV10-3	AISESAGNTEAF
TRBV18	ASSPRGQGLGNEQF
TRBV28	ASSTGQGDYGYT
TRBV11-2	AGARDIRTDTQY
TRBV15	ATSRGGSYNEQF
TRBV30	AWSVRGDGYT
TRBV24-1	ATSRGVSYEQY
TRBV10-3	ATNRERYGYT
TRBV15	ATSPGGSGQPQH
TRBV7-2	ASSLLGRGNEQF
TRBV14	ASSPLGPVGGNTIY
TRBV6-6	ASSYPGQGAQPQH
TRBV6-5	ASSYGRNTGELF
TRBV12-3/TRBV12-4	ASSLTRPGEQY
TRBV30	AWTAASPGGYT
TRBV7-2	ASSLSSGGPMEQF
TRBV5-6	ASSFRDGYT
TRBV6-6	ASMWDRQRYEQY